This T cell receptor (beta chain) is drawn from a study of blood T cell repertoires in COVID-19. Study overall: Samples representing acute and convalescent COVID-19 were sourced from the United States, Italy and Spain. Sample material is recorded as cDNA or gDNA derived from T cells, B-cell-depleted T cells, or PBMCs.

In the authors' methods: Amplifying reference gene primers gave estimates of nucleated cell counts. The method was immunoSEQ multiplex PCR; TCRdb's version includes in-frame clones alone and lacks a portion of them. That table is the source of V, J and clone size, and D and trimming were worked out from the DNA. There are 200,000 to 300,000 clones in the sample; around 90% occur only once, and about 0.79% lies in the top ten. Patients in Seattle were enrolled during active infection, then followed longitudinally. From germline, CDR1 is SGHNT and CDR2 YYREEE (reference sequence). The V end lost 2 bases, the J end lost 3 bases, and 11 bases lay between the germline ends. The CDR3 is made up of 14 amino acids.

This chain links TRBV5-4 with TRBJ1-2; no firm D call. Input material: peripheral blood. The sequence was obtained from a man aged 25-45 years with COVID-19, enrolled during active disease. The CDR3 loop is CASSFRGLDYGYTF. CDR3 DNA sequence: TGTGCCAGCAGCTTCCGGGGTTTGGACTATGGCTACACCTTC. The full variable domain, its missing parts supplied by reference TRBV5-4 and TRBJ1-2, is ETGVTQSPTHLIKTRGQQVTLRCSSQSGHNTVSWYQQALGQGPQFIFQYYREEENGRGNFPPRFSGLQFPNYSSELNVNALELDDSALYLCASSFRGLDYGYTFGSGTRLTVV.